Presented here are 14 T cell receptor beta chains from one specimen sequenced in a study of PD-L1 blockade in urothelial cancer. The assay was immunoSEQ multiplex PCR, and TCRdb's table has in-frame clones only and misses some. Altogether about 43,000 clones are present, more than 75% being singletons, with the ten largest covering around 14%. Sequencing used PBMCs, obtained around atezolizumab (anti-PD-L1) treatment. The receptors were sampled from a woman in her sixties or seventies with urothelial cancer.

This chain connects TRBV6-4 to TRBJ2-1; 11 nucleotides agree with TRBD1. This CDR3 is 14 amino acids long. With V trimmed by 2 bases and J by 6 bases, 0 bases remained unmatched. Germline CDR1 and CDR2: MRHNA and SNTAGT. The CDR3 spells CASSDGTGGNEQFF. CDR3 nucleotide sequence: TGTGCCAGCAGTGACGGGACAGGGGGCAATGAGCAGTTCTTC.

The V call is TRBV10-3, the J call TRBJ1-5; possibly TRBD1 for D (6 bases). Germline V gene lookup returns CDR1 ENHRY and CDR2 SYGVKD. This CDR3 spans 16 amino acids. The germline V and J ends were trimmed by 0 bases and 4 bases, with 13 bases remaining between them. The CDR3 coding sequence is TGTGCCATCAGTGAGTCCCCGGACAGCACGAATCAGCCCCAGCATTTT. Amino acid sequence: CAISESPDSTNQPQHF.

The V and J genes are TRBV18 and TRBJ2-1, with a possible D match to TRBD1 (5 bases). The CDR3 sequence is 17 residues long. Trimming left V 5 bases short and J 1 base short, with 18 bases between. In germline, CDR1 is KGHSH, CDR2 LQKENI. CDR3 in amino acids: CASSGIMDTKSYNEQFF. In DNA, the CDR3 is TGTGCCAGCTCAGGGATCATGGACACCAAATCCTACAATGAGCAGTTCTTC.

The count of this clone is one. The chain joins TRBV4-3 to TRBJ2-3; 14 nucleotides line up with TRBD2. Germline loops: CDR1 LGHNA, CDR2 YSLEER. J lost 5 bases, V lost 0 bases, and 10 bases had no gene match. The CDR3 has 19 amino acids. CDR3: CASSQDLVGLAGGVDTQYF. CDR3 sequence (DNA): TGCGCCAGCAGCCAAGATTTGGTAGGACTAGCGGGAGGTGTAGATACGCAGTATTTT.

The V and J genes are TRBV2 and TRBJ2-1, with a possible D match to TRBD2 (6 bases). The germline V gene encodes CDR1 SNHLY and CDR2 FYNNEI. The CDR3 is 13 amino acids. Deletions cut 4 bases from V and 13 bases from J, with 17 bases between. CDR3 region: CASSGGLRLRQFF. In nucleotides, the CDR3 is TGTGCCAGCAGTGGCGGACTACGCCTCCGTCAGTTCTTC.

This clone was counted once. The CDR3 bases are TGCGCCAGCAGCGCCGGGACACCGACCTACGAGCAGTACTTC. This codes for CASSAGTPTYEQYF. This chain joins TRBV5-1 and TRBJ2-7; perhaps TRBD1 as D (6 bases). From germline, CDR1 is SGHRS and CDR2 YFSETQ. This CDR3 is 14 amino acids long. V was shortened by 4 bases and J by 2 bases, with 13 bases between the two germline ends.

The chain combines TRBV4-3 with TRBJ2-1, with D possibly TRBD2 on 5 matching bases. Germline assignment: CDR1 LGHNA and CDR2 YSLEER. This CDR3 has 16 residues. Trimming took 5 bases from V and 0 from J, leaving 14 bases between them. CDR3 sequence (DNA): TGCGCCAGCAGCAATAAGCGGTTGAGCTCCTACAATGAGCAGTTCTTC. Protein product: CASSNKRLSSYNEQFF.

The chain uses TRBV4-2 and TRBJ1-5, with D possibly TRBD1 on 5 matching bases. CDR1 is LGHNA, CDR2 YNFKEQ, per germline. V was pared by 0 bases and J by 6 bases, with 9 bases between. The CDR3 covers 14 residues. This chain's CDR3 is CASSQEARAQPQHF. The CDR3 region has the DNA TGTGCCAGCAGCCAAGAGGCCAGGGCTCAGCCCCAGCATTTT.

V and J are TRBV5-4 and TRBJ2-6, with TRBD2 matching over 12 bases. V shed 4 bases and J 1 base; nucleotides not matched to a gene: 9. CDR1 SGHNT and CDR2 YYREEE come from the germline V gene (reference sequence). This CDR3 spans 19 amino acids. For the CDR3, the DNA is TGTGCCAGCAGCCCTCGACTAGCGGGGGTCGGATCTGGGGCCAACGTCCTGACTTTC. Amino acids: CASSPRLAGVGSGANVLTF.

The V gene is TRBV7-2, the J gene TRBJ1-5; 8 nucleotides agree with TRBD1. V was clipped by 5 bases and J by 6 bases; unmatched bases: 12. Per the germline V gene, CDR1 is SGHTA and CDR2 is FQGNSA. This CDR3 spans 16 amino acids. The CDR3 bases are TGTGCCAGCAGCACCGGGCGGACAGGGAGGGGTCAGCCCCAGCATTTT. Encoded protein: CASSTGRTGRGQPQHF. Looking up the rest from reference TRBV7-2 and TRBJ1-5 gives the full variable domain: GAGVSQSPSNKVTEKGKDVELRCDPISGHTALYWYRQSLGQGLEFLIYFQGNSAPDKSGLPSDRFSAERTGGSVSTLTIQRTQQEDSAVYLCASSTGRTGRGQPQHFGDGTRLSIL.

The chain has TRBV28 and TRBJ1-2; 7 positions agree with TRBD1. The germline gives CDR1 MDHEN, CDR2 SYDVKM. The CDR3 length is 17 residues. The V segment lost 5 bases and the J segment 2 bases; nucleotides outside the gene matches: 14. The CDR3 sequence is CASSPRGRGPQNYGYTF. In DNA, the CDR3 is TGTGCCAGCAGTCCGCGGGGAAGGGGGCCACAAAACTATGGCTACACCTTC.

The chain couples TRBV7-2 to TRBJ2-2; D unresolved. CDR1 and CDR2 (germline): SGHTA, FQGNSA. V gave up 5 bases and J gave up 0 bases, with 4 bases separating them. The CDR3 is 13 amino acids. CDR3 in DNA: TGTGCCAGCAGCCTATCGAACACCGGGGAGCTGTTTTTT. It specifies CASSLSNTGELFF.

The genes are TRBV9 and TRBJ1-3, with D possibly matching TRBD1 (5 bases). V was trimmed by 3 bases and J by 0 bases, leaving 10 bases between them. Per germline, CDR1 SGDLS and CDR2 YYNGEE. CDR3 length: 15 amino acids. The CDR3 DNA reads TGTGCCAGCAGCGAGGACATTCCCTCTGGAAACACCATATATTTT. It is translated as CASSEDIPSGNTIYF.

The chain carries TRBV9 and TRBJ1-4, with D possibly matching TRBD1 (6 bases). Trimming cost V 4 bases and J 6 bases, with 16 bases left between them. Germline V gives CDR1 SGDLS, CDR2 YYNGEE. The CDR3 is 15 residues long. The CDR3 is CASSPPGQGYEKLFF. The CDR3 DNA reads as TGTGCCAGCAGCCCACCGGGACAAGGATATGAAAAACTGTTTTTT.